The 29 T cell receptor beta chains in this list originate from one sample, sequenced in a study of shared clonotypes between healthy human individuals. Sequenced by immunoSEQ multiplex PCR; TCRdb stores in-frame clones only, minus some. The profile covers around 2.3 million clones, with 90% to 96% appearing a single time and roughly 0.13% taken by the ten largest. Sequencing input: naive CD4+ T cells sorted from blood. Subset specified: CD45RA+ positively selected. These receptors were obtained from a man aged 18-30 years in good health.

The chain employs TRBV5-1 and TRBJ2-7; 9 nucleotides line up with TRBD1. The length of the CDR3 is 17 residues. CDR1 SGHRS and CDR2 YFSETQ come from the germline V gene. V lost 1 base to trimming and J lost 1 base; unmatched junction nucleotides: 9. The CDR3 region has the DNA TGCGCCAGCAGCTTGAACAGGGGGCGTTCTTTGTCCTACGAGCAGTACTTC. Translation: CASSLNRGRSLSYEQYF.

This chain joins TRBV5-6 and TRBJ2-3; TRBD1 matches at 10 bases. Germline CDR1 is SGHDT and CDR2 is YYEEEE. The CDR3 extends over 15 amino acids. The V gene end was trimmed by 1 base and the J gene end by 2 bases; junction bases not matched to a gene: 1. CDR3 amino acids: CASSLRQGATDTQYF. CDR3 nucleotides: TGTGCCAGCAGCTTGCGACAGGGGGCCACAGATACGCAGTATTTT.

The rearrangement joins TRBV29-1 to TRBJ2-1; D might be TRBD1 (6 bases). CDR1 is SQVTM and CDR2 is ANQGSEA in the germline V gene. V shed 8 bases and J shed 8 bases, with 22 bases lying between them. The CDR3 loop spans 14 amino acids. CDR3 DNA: TGCAGCTCGATCCCGGGACACAGAGGGGATGAGCAGTTCTTC. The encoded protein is CSSIPGHRGDEQFF.

Here the CDR3 reads CASSGQGTSTGELFF. The CDR3 nucleotides are TGTGCCAGCAGTGGACAGGGCACGAGCACCGGGGAGCTGTTTTTT. The rearrangement links TRBV2 to TRBJ2-2, with 7 bases matching TRBD1. The V and J ends lost 4 bases and 4 bases, in that order; junction bases with no gene match: 6. Germline V CDR1 and CDR2: SNHLY, FYNNEI. CDR3 length: 15 amino acids.

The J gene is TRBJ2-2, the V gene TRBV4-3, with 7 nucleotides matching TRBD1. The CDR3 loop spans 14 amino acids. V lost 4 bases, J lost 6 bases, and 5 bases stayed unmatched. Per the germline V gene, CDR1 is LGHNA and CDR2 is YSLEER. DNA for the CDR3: TGCGCCAGCAGCCGAGACAGGGTGGCCGGGGAGCTGTTTTTT. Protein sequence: CASSRDRVAGELFF.

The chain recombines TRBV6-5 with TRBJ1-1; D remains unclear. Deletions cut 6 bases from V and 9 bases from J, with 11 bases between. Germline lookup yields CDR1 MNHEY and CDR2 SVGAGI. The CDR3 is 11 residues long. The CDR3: CASSRGVKAFF. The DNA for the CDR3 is TGTGCCAGCAGCCGGGGAGTGAAAGCTTTCTTT.

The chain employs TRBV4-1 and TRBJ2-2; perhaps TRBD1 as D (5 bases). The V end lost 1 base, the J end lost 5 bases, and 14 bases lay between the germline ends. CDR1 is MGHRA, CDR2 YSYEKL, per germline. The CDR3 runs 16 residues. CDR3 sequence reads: CASSQVGPKGTGELFF. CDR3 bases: TGCGCCAGCAGCCAAGTGGGGCCCAAAGGGACCGGGGAGCTGTTTTTT.

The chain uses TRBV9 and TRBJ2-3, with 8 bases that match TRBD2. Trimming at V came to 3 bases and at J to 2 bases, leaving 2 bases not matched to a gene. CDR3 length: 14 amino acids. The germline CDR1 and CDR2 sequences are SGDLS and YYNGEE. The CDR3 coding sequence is TGTGCCAGCAGCGAGCGGGGGACCACAGATACGCAGTATTTT. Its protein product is CASSERGTTDTQYF.

The CDR3: CASSLMGGNSPLHF. CDR3 nucleotides: TGTGCCAGCAGCTTGATGGGGGGAAATTCACCCCTCCACTTT. This chain connects TRBV7-2 to TRBJ1-6, with D maybe TRBD1 (5 bases). Trimming left V 3 bases short and J 7 bases short, with 10 bases between. The germline V gene encodes CDR1 SGHTA and CDR2 FQGNSA. The CDR3 runs to 14 residues.

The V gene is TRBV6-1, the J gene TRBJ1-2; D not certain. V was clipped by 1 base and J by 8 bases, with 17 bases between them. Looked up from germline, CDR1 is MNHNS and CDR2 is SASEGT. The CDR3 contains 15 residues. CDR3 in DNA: TGTGCCAGCAGTGAAGACTCGGAACGTCTACGGGGCTACACCTTC. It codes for CASSEDSERLRGYTF.

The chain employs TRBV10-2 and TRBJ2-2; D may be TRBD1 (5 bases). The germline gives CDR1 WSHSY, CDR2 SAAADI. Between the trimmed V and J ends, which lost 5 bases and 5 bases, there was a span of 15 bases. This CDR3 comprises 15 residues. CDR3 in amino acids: CASSSSGLVTGELFF. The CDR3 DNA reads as TGCGCCAGCAGTAGTTCAGGGCTTGTAACCGGGGAGCTGTTTTTT.

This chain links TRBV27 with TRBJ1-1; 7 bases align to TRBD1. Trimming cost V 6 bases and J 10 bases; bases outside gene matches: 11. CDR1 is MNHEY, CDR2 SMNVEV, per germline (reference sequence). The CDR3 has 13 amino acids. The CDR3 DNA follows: TGTGCCAGCAGATCCGTAGGGGGCCGCGCAGCTTTCTTT. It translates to CASRSVGGRAAFF.

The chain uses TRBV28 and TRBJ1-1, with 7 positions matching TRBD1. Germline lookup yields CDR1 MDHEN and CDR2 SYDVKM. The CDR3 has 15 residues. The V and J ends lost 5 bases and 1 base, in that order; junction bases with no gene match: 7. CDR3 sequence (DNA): TGTGCCAGCAGTACACGGGACAGATGGAACACTGAAGCTTTCTTT. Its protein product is CASSTRDRWNTEAFF.

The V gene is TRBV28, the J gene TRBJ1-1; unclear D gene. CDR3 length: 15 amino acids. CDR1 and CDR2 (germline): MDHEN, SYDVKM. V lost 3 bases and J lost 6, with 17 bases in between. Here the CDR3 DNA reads TGTGCCAGCAGTTTCCCAGCTGGCAGGAGGCCTGAAGCTTTCTTT. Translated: CASSFPAGRRPEAFF.

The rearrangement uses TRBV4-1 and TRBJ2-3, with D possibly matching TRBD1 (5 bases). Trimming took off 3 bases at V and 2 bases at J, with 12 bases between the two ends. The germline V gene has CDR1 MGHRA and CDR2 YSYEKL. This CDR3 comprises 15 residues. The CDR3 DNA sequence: TGCGCCAGCAGCCACGGAGACAGCCTCACAGATACGCAGTATTTT. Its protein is CASSHGDSLTDTQYF.

Here the CDR3 reads CASSSTGTGEAFF. The CDR3 nucleotides are TGTGCCAGCAGTTCGACCGGGACGGGTGAAGCTTTCTTT. The chain joins TRBV6-6 to TRBJ1-1; D might be TRBD1 (5 bases). V shed 4 bases and J shed 7 bases, with 13 bases lying between them. This CDR3 is built from 13 residues. Germline V gives CDR1 MNHNY, CDR2 SVGAGI (reference sequence).

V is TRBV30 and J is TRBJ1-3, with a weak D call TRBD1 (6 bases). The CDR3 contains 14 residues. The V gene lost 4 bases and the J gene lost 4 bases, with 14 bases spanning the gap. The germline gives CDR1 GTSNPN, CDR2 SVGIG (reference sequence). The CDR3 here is CAWKQGTSGNTIYF. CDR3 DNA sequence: TGTGCCTGGAAACAGGGCACCTCGGGAAACACCATATATTTT.

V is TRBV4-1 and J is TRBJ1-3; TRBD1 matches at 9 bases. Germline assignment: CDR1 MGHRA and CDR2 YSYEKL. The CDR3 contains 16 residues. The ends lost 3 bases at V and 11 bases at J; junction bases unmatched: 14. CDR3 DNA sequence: TGCGCCAGCAGCCAGTCCGGGACAGGGAGAATCAACTCCATATATTTT. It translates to CASSQSGTGRINSIYF.

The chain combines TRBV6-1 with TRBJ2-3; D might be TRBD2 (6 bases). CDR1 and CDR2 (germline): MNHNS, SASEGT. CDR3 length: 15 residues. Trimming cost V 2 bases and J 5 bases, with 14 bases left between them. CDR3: CASSENRLGGDTQYF. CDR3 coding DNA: TGTGCCAGCAGTGAAAATAGACTAGGTGGAGATACGCAGTATTTT.

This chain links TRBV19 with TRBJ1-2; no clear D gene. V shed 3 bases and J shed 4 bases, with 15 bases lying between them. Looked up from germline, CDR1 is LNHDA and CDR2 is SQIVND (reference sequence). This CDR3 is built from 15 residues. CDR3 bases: TGTGCCAGTAGTATGCCCCCAGGAGCTGGCTATGGCTACACCTTC. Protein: CASSMPPGAGYGYTF. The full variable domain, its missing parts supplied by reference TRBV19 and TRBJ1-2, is DGGITQSPKYLFRKEGQNVTLSCEQNLNHDAMYWYRQDPGQGLRLIYYSQIVNDFQKGDIAEGYSVSREKKESFPLTVTSAQKNPTAFYLCASSMPPGAGYGYTFGSGTRLTVV.

The CDR3, as DNA: TGTGCCTGGAGAGGGGGCCCGAGCTCCTATAATTCACCCCTCCACTTT. As protein: CAWRGGPSSYNSPLHF. The chain employs TRBV30 and TRBJ1-6, with TRBD1 matching over 7 bases. Looked up from germline, CDR1 is GTSNPN and CDR2 is SVGIG (reference sequence). With V trimmed by 3 bases and J by 0 bases, 5 bases remained unmatched. This CDR3 region has 16 residues.

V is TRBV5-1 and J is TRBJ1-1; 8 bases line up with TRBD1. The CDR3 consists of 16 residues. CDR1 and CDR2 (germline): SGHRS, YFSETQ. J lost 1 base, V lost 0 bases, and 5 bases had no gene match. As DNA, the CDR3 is TGCGCCAGCAGCTTGGGGTACAGGGGGACGAACACTGAAGCTTTCTTT. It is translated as CASSLGYRGTNTEAFF.

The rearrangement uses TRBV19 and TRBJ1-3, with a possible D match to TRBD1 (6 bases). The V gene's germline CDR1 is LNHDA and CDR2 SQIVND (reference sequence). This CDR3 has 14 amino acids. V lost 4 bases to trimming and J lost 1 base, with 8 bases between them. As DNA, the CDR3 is TGTGCCAGTAGTACCGGGACATCTGGAAACACCATATATTTT. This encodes CASSTGTSGNTIYF.

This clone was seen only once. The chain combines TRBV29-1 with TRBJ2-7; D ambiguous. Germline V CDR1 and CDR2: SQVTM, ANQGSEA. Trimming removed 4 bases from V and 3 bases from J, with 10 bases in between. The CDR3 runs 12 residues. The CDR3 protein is CSVVGSYYEQYF. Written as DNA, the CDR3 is TGCAGCGTTGTGGGTAGCTACTACGAGCAGTACTTC.

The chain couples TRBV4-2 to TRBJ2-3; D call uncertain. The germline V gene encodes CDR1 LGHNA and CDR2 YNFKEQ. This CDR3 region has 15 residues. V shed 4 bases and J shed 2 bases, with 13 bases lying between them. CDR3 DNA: TGTGCCAGCAGCCCCCCCCTTAGGGTCACAGATACGCAGTATTTT. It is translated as CASSPPLRVTDTQYF.

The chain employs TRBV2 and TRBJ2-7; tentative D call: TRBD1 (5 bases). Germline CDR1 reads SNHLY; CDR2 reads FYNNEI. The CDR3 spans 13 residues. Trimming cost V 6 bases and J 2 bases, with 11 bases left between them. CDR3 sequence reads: CASSQDSPYEQYF. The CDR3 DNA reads TGTGCCAGCAGCCAAGACAGTCCCTACGAGCAGTACTTC.

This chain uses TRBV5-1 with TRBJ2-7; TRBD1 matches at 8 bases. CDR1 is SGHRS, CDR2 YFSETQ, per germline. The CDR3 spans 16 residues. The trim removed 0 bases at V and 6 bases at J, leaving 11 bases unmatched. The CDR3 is CASSLEGGQGSVEQYF. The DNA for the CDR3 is TGCGCCAGCAGCTTGGAGGGCGGACAGGGTTCAGTCGAGCAGTACTTC.

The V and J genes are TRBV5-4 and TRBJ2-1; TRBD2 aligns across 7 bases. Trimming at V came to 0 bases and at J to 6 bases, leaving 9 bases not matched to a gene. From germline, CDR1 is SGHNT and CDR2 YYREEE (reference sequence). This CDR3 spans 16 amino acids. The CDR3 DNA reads TGTGCCAGCAGCTTGGCGGGGGGAACTCCTAGCAATGAGCAGTTCTTC. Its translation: CASSLAGGTPSNEQFF.

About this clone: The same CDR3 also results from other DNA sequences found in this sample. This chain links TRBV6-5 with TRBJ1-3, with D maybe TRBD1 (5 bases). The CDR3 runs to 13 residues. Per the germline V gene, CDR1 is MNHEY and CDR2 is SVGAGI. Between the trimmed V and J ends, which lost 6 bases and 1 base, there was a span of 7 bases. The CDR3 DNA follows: TGTGCCAGCAGAACAGGTTCTGGAAACACCATATATTTT. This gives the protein CASRTGSGNTIYF.